The 3 T cell receptor beta chains listed next were all sequenced from one sample in a study of shared clonotypes between healthy human individuals (dated by TCRdb to between 2020 and 2021). Receptors were amplified or captured by the immunoSEQ multiplex PCR assay. TCRdb holds this immuneACCESS table with in-frame rearrangements only. Some clones are missing; in checked studies, unresolved V genes explain under half, and the rest has no known cause. Here the sample has 2,100,000 or so clones; roughly 95% occur a single time. Approximately 0.13% of the sample is held by the ten biggest clonotypes. The material sequenced was naive CD4+ T cells sorted from blood. The cell subset or site label here, explained by the study, means: CD45RA+ positively selected. These receptor sequences come from a young man in good health.

The genes are TRBV30 and TRBJ1-6, with no clear D. Trimming removed 0 bases from V and 7 bases from J, with 10 bases in between. This CDR3 has 14 amino acids. Germline CDR1 and CDR2: GTSNPN and SVGIG (reference sequence). In DNA form, the CDR3 reads TGTGCCTGGAGTGTACTCAAAGCGAATTCACCCCTCCACTTT. This codes for CAWSVLKANSPLHF. The full variable domain, in which reference TRBV30 and TRBJ1-6 provide the parts outside the CDR3, is SQTIHQWPATLVQPVGSPLSLECTVEGTSNPNLYWYRQAAGRGLQLLFYSVGIGQISSEVPQNLSASRPQDRQFILSSKKLLLSDSGFYLCAWSVLKANSPLHFGNGTRLTVT.

The chain uses TRBV7-9 and TRBJ2-7, with TRBD1 matching 8 bases. Looked up from germline, CDR1 is SEHNR and CDR2 is FQNEAQ (reference sequence). This CDR3 spans 14 amino acids. V lost 3 bases and J lost 4; bases outside the gene matches: 5. The CDR3 nucleotides read TGTGCCAGCAGCTTGTCAGGGGGCGGATACGAGCAGTACTTC. Its protein is CASSLSGGGYEQYF.

The chain employs TRBV15 and TRBJ2-3; TRBD2 agrees at 8 bases. Germline CDR1 and CDR2: LNHNV and YYDKDF (reference sequence). Trimming cost V 2 bases and J 2 bases; bases outside gene matches: 3. This CDR3 contains 15 residues. The CDR3 reads CATSRRTSITDTQYF. The CDR3 DNA reads TGTGCCACCAGCAGACGGACTAGCATCACAGATACGCAGTATTTT.